This record looks at one T cell receptor beta chain sequence and its context. Its antigen is still unknown. Version v3.0 of the immunoSEQ assay was performed at survey level. Sequenced by immunoSEQ multiplex PCR; TCRdb stores in-frame clones only, minus some. The sample has about 30,000 clones; roughly 84% are singletons. The sample originates from a study of long-term antiretroviral therapy in people with HIV. General study results and limits: The data indicate that diversity increased after ART but remained below transplant donor controls. The clones with expansion before ART were dominant in the repertoire at all time points. Collection of the blood, which took place between about 2004 and 2018, possibly occurred under older ART regimens. Controls showed broader CDR3 length ranges than did the HIV repertoires.

The CDR3 has 14 amino acids. Between the trimmed V and J ends, which lost 0 bases and 6 bases, there was a span of 6 bases. This specimen consisted of unsorted PBMCs, obtained 2 years after starting antiretroviral therapy. The V gene is TRBV23-1, the J gene TRBJ1-6, with D possibly TRBD1 on 5 matching bases. TRBV23-1 is an ORF, with its function uncertain. The sequence was obtained from a man aged 45 to 65 with HIV. DNA for the CDR3: TGCGCCAGCAGTCAATCAGGGGTTAATTCACCCCTCCACTTT. Its protein is CASSQSGVNSPLHF.